This T cell receptor (beta chain) stems from a study of blood T cell repertoires in COVID-19. Study context: The United States, Italy and Spain provided the acute and convalescent COVID-19 samples. The cDNA or gDNA used as material had been derived from T cells, B-cell-depleted T cells, or PBMCs.

The authors' processing: How many nucleated cells were present was estimated from reference gene primer amplification. Assay: immunoSEQ multiplex PCR; the TCRdb copy retains only in-frame clones and omits some. V, J and clone size were drawn from that table, and D and trimming were deduced from the DNA. The data hold 200,000 to 300,000 clones, with around 85% observed a single time. Germline values: CDR1 GTSNPN, CDR2 SVGIG (reference sequence). The ends lost 2 bases at V and 2 bases at J; junction bases unmatched: 3. The CDR3 is made up of 14 amino acids. The sequenced sample was peripheral blood. V gene TRBV30 combines with J gene TRBJ1-3, with TRBD1 identical over 7 bases. The sequence came from a woman between 25 and 40 years old who had recovered from COVID-19. The CDR3 DNA reads as TGTGCCTGGAGTAAGGACAGGACTGGAAACACCATATATTTT. It specifies CAWSKDRTGNTIYF.